At least ten counts were recorded for the clone carrying this T cell receptor (beta chain). CDR1 and CDR2 (germline): SQVTM, ANQGSEA. V lost 4 bases to trimming and J lost 3 bases; unmatched junction nucleotides: 6. CDR3 length equals 13 residues. This entry comes from a study of blood T cells in healthy people across ages. The use of a sample-barcoded 5' primer and a J-beta primer mix characterized a second PCR of about 6 to 12 cycles. Using its own MiXCR run on the 5' RACE reads, TCRdb lists one record per CDR3 protein. The repertoire holds 380,000 or so distinct CDR3 sequences, with 45% to 60% as singletons.

The rearrangement links TRBV29-1 to TRBJ2-7, with TRBD1 matching 7 bases. The sequenced material came from blood. This sequence was found in a man aged 55 to 70 in good health. The CDR3 spells CSVGQGGRYEQYF. For the CDR3, the DNA is TGCAGCGTTGGACAGGGTGGGCGCTACGAGCAGTACTTC.